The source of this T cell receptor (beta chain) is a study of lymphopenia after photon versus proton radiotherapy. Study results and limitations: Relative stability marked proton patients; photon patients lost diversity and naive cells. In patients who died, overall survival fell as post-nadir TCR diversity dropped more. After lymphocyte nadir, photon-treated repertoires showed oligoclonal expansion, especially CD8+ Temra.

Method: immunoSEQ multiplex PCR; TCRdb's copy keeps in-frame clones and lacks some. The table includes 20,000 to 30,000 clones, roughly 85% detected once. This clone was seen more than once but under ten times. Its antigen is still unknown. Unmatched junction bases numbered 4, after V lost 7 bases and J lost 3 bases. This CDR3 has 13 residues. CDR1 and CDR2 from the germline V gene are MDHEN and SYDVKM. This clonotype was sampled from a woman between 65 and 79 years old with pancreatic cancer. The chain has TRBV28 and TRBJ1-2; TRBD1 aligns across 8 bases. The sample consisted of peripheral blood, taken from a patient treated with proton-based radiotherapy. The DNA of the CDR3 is TGTGCCAGCACACAGGGGGGCGACTATGGCTACACCTTC. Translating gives CASTQGGDYGYTF.